These 11 T cell receptor beta chains were all obtained from the same sample, sequenced in a study of breast tumors, draining lymph nodes, adjacent tissues. One entry per CDR3 protein, called by TCRdb with MiXCR from the multiplex PCR reads. In the table there are about 13,000 distinct CDR3 sequences, about 50% of which are singletons. The sample was tumor-adjacent breast tissue. The receptors stem from a female donor with breast cancer. Some clones in this sample may be carry-over from other donors' samples.

Many counts were recorded for this clonotype. A much larger clone differs by one base, so this may be a read error. The CDR3 here is CASSLVGGTGHEQYF. The CDR3 DNA reads TGTGCCAGCAGCTTAGTGGGGGGGACTGGCCACGAGCAGTACTTC. V is TRBV11-2 and J is TRBJ2-7, with 7 bases lining up with TRBD2. CDR1 is SGHAT, CDR2 FQNNGV, per germline. This CDR3 contains 15 residues. Trimming at V came to 1 base and at J to 5 bases, leaving 8 bases not matched to a gene.

By frequency in the sample, this clonotype is medium-sized (0.01 to 0.1%). This sequence joins TRBV10-2 and TRBJ1-5; D is unresolved. Trimming pared 0 bases from V and 4 bases from J, leaving 7 bases between. CDR3 length: 14 amino acids. Germline V CDR1 and CDR2: WSHSY, SAAADI. The DNA for the CDR3 is TGCGCCAGCAGTGAGTCGGGGTTAAATCAGCCCCAGCATTTT. It is translated as CASSESGLNQPQHF.

J is TRBJ2-7 and V is TRBV20-1, with 9 bases aligning to TRBD2. With 3 bases clipped from V and 6 bases from J, the junction kept 9 bases outside the gene matches. There are 14 residues in the CDR3. The germline gives CDR1 DFQATT, CDR2 SNEGSKA (reference sequence). CDR3: CSARIGSGSIEQYF. CDR3 bases: TGCAGTGCTAGGATAGGTAGCGGGAGTATCGAGCAGTACTTC.

This clonotype was picked up one time. The chain joins TRBV2 to TRBJ2-2; 12 nucleotides line up with TRBD2. Trimming took 7 bases from V and 7 from J; bases not matched to a gene: 10. The CDR3 sequence is 16 residues long. CDR1 is SNHLY, CDR2 FYNNEI, per germline. The CDR3 sequence: CASKSLAGGGHGELFF. CDR3 coding DNA: TGTGCCAGCAAGTCACTAGCGGGAGGTGGGCACGGGGAGCTGTTTTTT.

The chain couples TRBV20-1 to TRBJ2-7, with TRBD2 identical over 11 bases. Germline V CDR1 and CDR2: DFQATT, SNEGSKA (reference sequence). V shed 2 bases and J 11 bases; nucleotides not matched to a gene: 8. The CDR3 spans 13 residues. CDR3 sequence (DNA): TGCAGTGCTAGACGATTTAGCGGGAGGGACGAGTACTTC. It encodes CSARRFSGRDEYF.

This clonotype is labeled medium-sized. The genes are TRBV12-3 or TRBV12-4 and TRBJ2-7; D is unresolved. V lost 0 bases to trimming and J lost 2 bases, with 11 bases between them. The CDR3 has 15 amino acids. The CDR3 reads CASSLAYPIPYEQYF. The CDR3 nucleotides are TGTGCCAGCAGTTTAGCGTATCCTATACCCTACGAGCAGTACTTC.

This clonotype was seen ten or more times. The gene calls are TRBV19 and TRBJ2-5; 7 bases fit TRBD1. Germline lookup yields CDR1 LNHDA and CDR2 SQIVND (reference sequence). There are 15 residues in the CDR3. V trimming: 1 base; J trimming: 1 base; junction bases outside the gene matches: 3. CDR3 in DNA: TGTGCCAGTAGTATAGCTCGGGACAGCCAAGAGACCCAGTACTTC. This sequence encodes CASSIARDSQETQYF. Full variable domain (missing parts from reference TRBV19 and TRBJ2-5): DGGITQSPKYLFRKEGQNVTLSCEQNLNHDAMYWYRQDPGQGLRLIYYSQIVNDFQKGDIAEGYSVSREKKESFPLTVTSAQKNPTAFYLCASSIARDSQETQYFGPGTRLLVL.

The CDR3 DNA reads as TGTGCCAGCAGCGTAGGGGGGGCGGCTCTTGACGAGACCGGGGAGCTGTTTTTT. Translating gives CASSVGGAALDETGELFF. This chain joins TRBV9 and TRBJ2-2; TRBD1 or TRBD2 may be the D gene (6 bases each). V was cut by 0 bases and J by 5 bases, with 20 bases left in between. The germline V gene has CDR1 SGDLS and CDR2 YYNGEE. This CDR3 region has 18 residues.

About this clonotype: Compared with germline, one end of the junction differs, possibly owing to a read error. This chain joins TRBV20-1 and TRBJ2-5, with 7 bases aligning to TRBD2. The CDR3 extends over 13 amino acids. Germline V CDR1 and CDR2: DFQATT, SNEGSKA (reference sequence). The CDR3: CSAPLAPQETLYF. The DNA for the CDR3 is TGTAGTGCACCACTAGCGCCTCAAGAGACCCTGTACTTC.

The chain has TRBV11-2 and TRBJ1-2, with a weak D call TRBD1 (5 bases). V lost 6 bases to trimming and J lost 3 bases, with 11 bases between them. CDR1 is SGHAT, CDR2 FQNNGV, per germline. The CDR3 length is 13 residues. CDR3 region: CASSTTEDYGYTF. The CDR3 nucleotides are TGTGCCAGCAGTACGACAGAGGACTATGGCTACACCTTC.

J is TRBJ2-1 and V is TRBV7-3, with 8 nucleotides matching TRBD2. This CDR3 is 13 amino acids long. The germline CDR1 and CDR2 sequences are SGHTA and FQGTGA. With 4 bases clipped from V and 7 bases from J, the junction kept 3 bases outside the gene matches. The CDR3 bases are TGTGCCAGCAGCTGGAGCGGGGGTAATGAGCAGTTCTTC. It translates to CASSWSGGNEQFF.